This T cell receptor beta chain was profiled in a study of cytomegalovirus exposure and HLA in healthy donors. Whole-study results and caveats: Most TCR sequences showed up rarely, but some public TCRs showed up in many donors. Cytomegalovirus association was assigned to about 180 TCR beta chains. There were a few CMV-associated chains whose specificity for CMV antigens was confirmed in vitro.

As regards this clone: Its target is unknown.

Separate from the roughly 710-subject first cohort, the roughly 110-subject validation cohort was the one that the donors belonged to. The CDR3 runs 15 residues. Trimming at V came to 2 bases and at J to 4 bases, leaving 4 bases not matched to a gene. CDR1 and CDR2 (germline): SGDLS, YYNGEE. Repertoires were generated with immunoSEQ multiplex PCR, while TCRdb's copy carries only in-frame clones and drops some. This table holds more than 300,000 clones, roughly 90% found once. The specimen was PBMCs. The TCR sequence derives from a woman younger than 35 in good health and CMV-seronegative. The genes are TRBV9 and TRBJ2-3, with 10 positions matching TRBD2. CDR3: CASSVGTSAPDTQYF. Here the CDR3 DNA reads TGTGCCAGCAGCGTTGGGACTAGCGCCCCAGATACGCAGTATTTT.